These 16 T cell receptor beta chains were all obtained from the same sample, sequenced in a study of OX40 agonist ivuxolimab in advanced cancers. This table comes from immunoSEQ multiplex PCR, and its TCRdb copy is limited to in-frame clones, with some not included. The table lists tens of thousands of clones, just under 90% of them singletons. Material: CD4+ or CD8+ T cells sorted from blood, obtained in a trial of the OX40 agonist ivuxolimab. Every receptor here comes from an adult with an advanced solid tumor such as melanoma, head and neck, liver or kidney cancer.

The chain is built from TRBV18 and TRBJ2-2; 8 nucleotides line up with TRBD1. The CDR3 is 17 amino acids. V trimming: 0 bases; J trimming: 5 bases; junction bases outside the gene matches: 8. From germline, CDR1 is KGHSH and CDR2 LQKENI. CDR3 sequence (DNA): TGTGCCAGCTCACCACCCCAAGGACAGGGTCTGACCGGGGAGCTGTTTTTT. This sequence encodes CASSPPQGQGLTGELFF.

A word on this clone: Compared with germline, one end of the junction differs, possibly owing to a read error. The chain has TRBV11-2 and TRBJ1-4, with 7 positions matching TRBD1. CDR1 SGHAT and CDR2 FQNNGV come from the germline V gene. The CDR3 covers 15 residues. CDR3 DNA sequence: TGTGCCAGCAGCTCTTCGACAGGGCGAAATGTAAAACTGTTTTTT. Amino acid sequence: CASSSSTGRNVKLFF.

In this sample, this clone turned up a few times. The CDR3 sequence is CACWGSPRGPPNTQYF. In DNA form, the CDR3 reads TGTGCCTGTTGGGGCTCGCCGCGGGGGCCCCCGAATACGCAGTATTTT. The chain joins TRBV30 to TRBJ2-3; perhaps TRBD2 as D (7 bases). Trimming took off 6 bases at V and 7 bases at J, with 26 bases between the two ends. In germline, CDR1 is GTSNPN, CDR2 SVGIG (reference sequence). The CDR3 has 16 amino acids.

This clone was recorded only once. This sequence joins TRBV18 and TRBJ2-7; D is uncertain. With 0 bases removed from V and 5 bases from J, the gap between germline ends came to 8 bases. Looked up from germline, CDR1 is KGHSH and CDR2 is LQKENI. This CDR3 comprises 13 residues. CDR3 in amino acids: CASSPPVTDEQYF. CDR3 nucleotides: TGTGCCAGCTCACCACCGGTCACGGACGAGCAGTACTTC.

The chain uses TRBV5-4 and TRBJ2-5; 8 bases are a match to TRBD2. CDR1 and CDR2 (germline): SGHNT, YYREEE (reference sequence). The CDR3 is made up of 14 amino acids. V was pared by 4 bases and J by 5 bases, with 7 bases of the junction left unmatched. The CDR3 loop is CASSTAGVGETQYF. The CDR3 DNA reads TGTGCCAGCAGCACAGCGGGAGTCGGGGAGACCCAGTACTTC.

The rearrangement uses TRBV19 and TRBJ2-1; 14 nucleotides align to TRBD2. This CDR3 has 14 residues. J lost 6 bases, V lost 10 bases, and 5 bases had no gene match. The V gene's germline CDR1 is LNHDA and CDR2 SQIVND (reference sequence). The CDR3 region is CATRLAGGRNEQFF. The CDR3 bases are TGTGCCACCAGACTAGCGGGAGGGCGCAATGAGCAGTTCTTC.

This chain connects TRBV15 to TRBJ1-5; D unclear. Per germline, CDR1 LNHNV and CDR2 YYDKDF (reference sequence). This CDR3 region has 17 residues. Trimming shortened V by 0 bases and J by 5 bases, and 17 bases separated the two germline ends. The CDR3 loop reads CATSRDLPLGQDQPQHF. In nucleotides, the CDR3 is TGTGCCACCAGCAGAGACCTGCCCCTGGGTCAGGATCAGCCCCAGCATTTT.

The CDR3 sequence is CASTWVRGGYEQYF. Written as DNA, the CDR3 is TGTGCCAGCACTTGGGTGCGGGGGGGCTACGAGCAGTACTTC. This chain uses TRBV7-2 with TRBJ2-7, with TRBD2 matching 9 bases. This CDR3 has 14 amino acids. Germline CDR1 reads SGHTA; CDR2 reads FQGNSA. The junction had 7 bases not matched to a gene; V was cut back by 7 bases and J by 3 bases.

The CDR3 here is CASSLMPGDYGYTF. As DNA, the CDR3 is TGTGCCAGCAGCTTAATGCCAGGGGACTATGGCTACACCTTC. The chain uses TRBV7-3 and TRBJ1-2, with D possibly TRBD1 on 6 matching bases. CDR3 length: 14 amino acids. The V end was cut by 1 base, the J end by 3 bases, with 9 bases between. Germline V gives CDR1 SGHTA, CDR2 FQGTGA.

The chain couples TRBV5-1 to TRBJ1-4, with 7 bases that match TRBD1. V lost 0 bases and J lost 8; bases outside the gene matches: 7. This CDR3 comprises 15 residues. CDR1 is SGHRS, CDR2 YFSETQ, per germline. The CDR3 protein is CASSLEGQGGEKLFF. In DNA form, the CDR3 reads TGCGCCAGCAGCTTGGAAGGGCAGGGGGGAGAAAAACTGTTTTTT.

The chain recombines TRBV6-5 with TRBJ2-7, with 7 nucleotides matching TRBD1. CDR3 length: 16 amino acids. The trim removed 0 bases at V and 2 bases at J, leaving 7 bases unmatched. Germline CDR1 is MNHEY and CDR2 is SVGAGI. CDR3 residues: CASSYSNRGRPYEQYF. The CDR3 nucleotides are TGTGCCAGCAGTTACTCGAACAGGGGACGCCCCTACGAGCAGTACTTC.

This clone turned up a few times. The chain recombines TRBV5-1 with TRBJ2-1; 8 positions match TRBD2. The V gene end was trimmed by 0 bases and the J gene end by 4 bases; junction bases not matched to a gene: 3. The CDR3 extends over 15 amino acids. From germline, CDR1 is SGHRS and CDR2 YFSETQ. The CDR3 DNA follows: TGCGCCAGCAGCTTGGACCCTAGCGGGTACAATGAGCAGTTCTTC. It codes for CASSLDPSGYNEQFF. Full variable domain (missing parts from reference TRBV5-1 and TRBJ2-1): KAGVTQTPRYLIKTRGQQVTLSCSPISGHRSVSWYQQTPGQGLQFLFEYFSETQRNKGNFPGRFSGRQFSNSRSEMNVSTLELGDSALYLCASSLDPSGYNEQFFGPGTRLTVL.

This clone turned up a few times. The chain couples TRBV30 to TRBJ1-5; D might be TRBD1 (5 bases). The CDR3 totals 13 residues. Germline V gene lookup returns CDR1 GTSNPN and CDR2 SVGIG (reference sequence). Trimming removed 3 bases from V and 7 bases from J, with 13 bases in between. DNA of the CDR3: TGTGCCTGGAGCAACCGTGGGGCCCAGCCCCAGCATTTT. Translation gives CAWSNRGAQPQHF.

The chain joins TRBV7-2 to TRBJ2-7; D is possibly TRBD1 (6 bases). The CDR3 length is 15 residues. The V and J ends lost 2 bases and 4 bases respectively, with 15 bases between them. Germline V CDR1 and CDR2: SGHTA, FQGNSA. The CDR3 coding sequence is TGTGCCAGCAGCTTATTCCCGACAGGCGGGTACGAGCAGTACTTC. Translated: CASSLFPTGGYEQYF.

The chain joins TRBV7-9 to TRBJ2-5; 10 bases line up with TRBD1. Germline loops: CDR1 SEHNR, CDR2 FQNEAQ (reference sequence). The V and J ends lost 5 bases and 2 bases, in that order; junction bases with no gene match: 2. This CDR3 spans 14 amino acids. CDR3 loop: CASSRDRGQETQYF. CDR3 coding DNA: TGTGCCAGCAGCCGGGACAGGGGACAAGAGACCCAGTACTTC.

The chain employs TRBV18 and TRBJ1-1, with 9 nucleotides matching TRBD1. The V segment lost 3 bases and the J segment 3 bases; nucleotides outside the gene matches: 2. CDR3 size: 14 residues. The germline CDR1 and CDR2 sequences are KGHSH and LQKENI. CDR3 nucleotides: TGTGCCAGCTCACCCAGACAGGGGGACACTGAAGCTTTCTTT. This translates into CASSPRQGDTEAFF.